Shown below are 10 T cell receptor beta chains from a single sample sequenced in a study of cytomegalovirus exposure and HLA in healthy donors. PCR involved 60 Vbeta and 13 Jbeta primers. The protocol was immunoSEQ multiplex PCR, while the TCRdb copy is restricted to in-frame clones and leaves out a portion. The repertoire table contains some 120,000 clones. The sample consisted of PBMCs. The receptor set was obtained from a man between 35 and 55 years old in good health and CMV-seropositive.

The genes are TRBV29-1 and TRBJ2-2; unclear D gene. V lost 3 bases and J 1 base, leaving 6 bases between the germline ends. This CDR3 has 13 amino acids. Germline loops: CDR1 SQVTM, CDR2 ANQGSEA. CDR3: CSVDWLNTGELFF. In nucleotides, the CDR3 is TGCAGCGTTGATTGGCTGAACACCGGGGAGCTGTTTTTT.

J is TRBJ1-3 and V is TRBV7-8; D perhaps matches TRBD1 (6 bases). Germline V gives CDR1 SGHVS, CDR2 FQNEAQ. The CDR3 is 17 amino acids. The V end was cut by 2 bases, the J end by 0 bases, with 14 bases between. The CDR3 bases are TGTGCCAGCAGCTTACAGTGGGGACACAGCTCTGGAAACACCATATATTTT. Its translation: CASSLQWGHSSGNTIYF.

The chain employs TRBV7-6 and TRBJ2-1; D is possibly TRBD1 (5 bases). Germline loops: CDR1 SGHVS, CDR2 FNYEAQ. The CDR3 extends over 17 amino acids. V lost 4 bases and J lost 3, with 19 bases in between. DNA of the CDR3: TGTGCCAGCAGCTCTCCCCCCGACAGCTTGAACTACAATGAGCAGTTCTTC. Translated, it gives CASSSPPDSLNYNEQFF.

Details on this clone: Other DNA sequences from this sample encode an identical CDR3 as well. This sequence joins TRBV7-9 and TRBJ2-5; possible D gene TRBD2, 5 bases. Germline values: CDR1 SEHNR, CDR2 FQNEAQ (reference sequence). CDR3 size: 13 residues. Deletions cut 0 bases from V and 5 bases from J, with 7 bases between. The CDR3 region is CASSLAREETQYF. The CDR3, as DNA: TGTGCCAGCAGCTTAGCGAGGGAGGAGACCCAGTACTTC. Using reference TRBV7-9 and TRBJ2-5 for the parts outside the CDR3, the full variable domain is DTGVSQNPRHKITKRGQNVTFRCDPISEHNRLYWYRQTLGQGPEFLTYFQNEAQLEKSRLLSDRFSAERPKGSFSTLEIQRTEQGDSAMYLCASSLAREETQYFGPGTRLLVL.

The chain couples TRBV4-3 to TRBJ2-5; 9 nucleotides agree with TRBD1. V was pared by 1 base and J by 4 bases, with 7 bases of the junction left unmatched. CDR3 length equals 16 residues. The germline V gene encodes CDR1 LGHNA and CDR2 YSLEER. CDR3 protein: CASSQALGTGSETQYF. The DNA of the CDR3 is TGCGCCAGCAGCCAAGCGCTCGGGACAGGGTCAGAGACCCAGTACTTC.

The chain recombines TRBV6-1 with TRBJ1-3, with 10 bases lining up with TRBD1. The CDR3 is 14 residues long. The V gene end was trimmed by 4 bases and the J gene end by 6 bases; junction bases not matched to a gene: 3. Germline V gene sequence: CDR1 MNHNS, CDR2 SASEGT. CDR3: CASSGQGATNTIYF. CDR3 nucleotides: TGTGCCAGCAGTGGACAGGGGGCAACAAACACCATATATTTT.

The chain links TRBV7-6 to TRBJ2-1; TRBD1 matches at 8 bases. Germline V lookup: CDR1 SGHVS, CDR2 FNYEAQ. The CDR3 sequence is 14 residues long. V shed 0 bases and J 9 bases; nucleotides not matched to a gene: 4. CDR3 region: CASSLADRAGEQFF. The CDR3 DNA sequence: TGTGCCAGCAGCTTAGCGGACAGGGCGGGTGAGCAGTTCTTC.

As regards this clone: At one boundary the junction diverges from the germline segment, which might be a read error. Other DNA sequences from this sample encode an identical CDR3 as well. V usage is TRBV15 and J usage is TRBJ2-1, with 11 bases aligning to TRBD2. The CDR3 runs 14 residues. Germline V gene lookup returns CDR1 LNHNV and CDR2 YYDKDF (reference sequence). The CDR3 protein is CATSRGLAGNEQFF. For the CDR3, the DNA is TGTGCCACCAGTAGAGGACTAGCGGGCAATGAGCAGTTCTTC.

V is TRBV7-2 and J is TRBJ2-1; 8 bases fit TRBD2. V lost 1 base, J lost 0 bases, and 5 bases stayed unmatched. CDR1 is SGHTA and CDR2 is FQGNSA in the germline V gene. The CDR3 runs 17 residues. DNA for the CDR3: TGTGCCAGCAGCTTAGGGGTAGCGGGGAGCTCCTACAATGAGCAGTTCTTC. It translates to CASSLGVAGSSYNEQFF.

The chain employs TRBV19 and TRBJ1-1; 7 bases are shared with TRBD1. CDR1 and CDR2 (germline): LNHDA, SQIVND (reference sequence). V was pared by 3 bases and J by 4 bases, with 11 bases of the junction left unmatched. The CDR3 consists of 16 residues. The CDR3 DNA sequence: TGTGCCAGTAGTATTGAAAAGGGGGCTATACTCACTGAAGCTTTCTTT. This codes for CASSIEKGAILTEAFF.